This T cell receptor beta chain was sequenced for a study of shared clonotypes between healthy human individuals. Study background: The cohort had a couple of women and three men, ages 18 to 49.

Turning to this clone: The antigen remains unidentified.

Template for every sorted-subset replicate PCR totaled about 200 ng DNA, 25,000 to 30,000 T cell genomes. Authors' methods: Without quality scores, immunoSEQ junctional reads could not be filtered like full-length reads. Libraries were prepared by immunoSEQ multiplex PCR; TCRdb keeps only in-frame clonotypes and omits some of them. D and trimming were read from the DNA, whereas the V and J calls and clone size are those reported in that table. This table has some 2.1 million clones, just over 90% appearing once. Germline loops: CDR1 SGHVS, CDR2 FQNEAQ. Trimming removed 5 bases at V and 10 bases at J, with 12 bases between. The CDR3 has 12 residues. Whole-study findings and limits: Between a handful of donors, naive CD4 clonotypes were shared at a level of around 5.2%.

In the naive CD8 group, cells lacked CD45RO and were positively selected for CCR7, so terminally differentiated effector memory CD45RA+ cells were left out. This clonotype was obtained from a man between 18 and 29 years old in good health. Some clones in this sample may be carry-over from other donors' samples. The sequencing input was naive CD8+ T cells from PBMCs. This chain uses TRBV7-8 with TRBJ2-1; D may correspond to TRBD1 or TRBD2 (5 bases each). The CDR3 DNA is TGTGCCAGCAGCCTTAGCTGGGGGGAGCAGTTCTTC. It yields the protein CASSLSWGEQFF.